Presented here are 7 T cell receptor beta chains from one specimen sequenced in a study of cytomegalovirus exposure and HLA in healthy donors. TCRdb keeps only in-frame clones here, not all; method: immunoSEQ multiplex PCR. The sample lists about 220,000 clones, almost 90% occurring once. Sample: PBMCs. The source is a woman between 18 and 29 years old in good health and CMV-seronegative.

This chain's CDR3 is CASSYASGRAREQYF. CDR3 nucleotide sequence: TGTGCCAGCAGCTACGCTAGCGGGAGGGCAAGAGAGCAGTACTTC. The chain uses TRBV13 and TRBJ2-7, with 12 bases matching TRBD2. Germline-derived CDR1 and CDR2 are PRHDT and FYEKMQ (reference sequence). CDR3 length equals 15 residues. With V trimmed by 4 bases and J by 7 bases, 8 bases remained unmatched.

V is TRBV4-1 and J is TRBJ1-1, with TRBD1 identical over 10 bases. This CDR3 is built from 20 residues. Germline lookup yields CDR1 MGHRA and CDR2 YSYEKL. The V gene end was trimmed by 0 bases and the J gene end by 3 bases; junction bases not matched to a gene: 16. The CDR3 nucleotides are TGCGCCAGCAGCCAAGATGAGTATATGGGGACAGGGGAAGCGGACACTGAAGCTTTCTTT. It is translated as CASSQDEYMGTGEADTEAFF.

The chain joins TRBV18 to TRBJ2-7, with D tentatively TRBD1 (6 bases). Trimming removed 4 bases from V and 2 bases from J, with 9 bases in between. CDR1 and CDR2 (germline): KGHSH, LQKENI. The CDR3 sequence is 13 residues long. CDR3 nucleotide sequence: TGTGCCAGCTCACAAGACAGGCCCTACGAGCAGTACTTC. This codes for CASSQDRPYEQYF.

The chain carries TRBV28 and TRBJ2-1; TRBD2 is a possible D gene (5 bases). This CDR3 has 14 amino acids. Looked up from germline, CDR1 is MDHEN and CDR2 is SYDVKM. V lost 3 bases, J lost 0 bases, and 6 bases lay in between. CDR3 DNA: TGTGCCAGCAGTTTTGAGGGCTCCTACAATGAGCAGTTCTTC. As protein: CASSFEGSYNEQFF.

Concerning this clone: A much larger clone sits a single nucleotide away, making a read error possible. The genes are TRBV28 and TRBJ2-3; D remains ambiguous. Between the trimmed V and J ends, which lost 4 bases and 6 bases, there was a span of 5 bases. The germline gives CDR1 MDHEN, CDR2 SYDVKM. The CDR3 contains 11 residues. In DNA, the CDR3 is TGTGCCAGCAGTTCCCTGGATACGCAGTATTTT. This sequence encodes CASSSLDTQYF.

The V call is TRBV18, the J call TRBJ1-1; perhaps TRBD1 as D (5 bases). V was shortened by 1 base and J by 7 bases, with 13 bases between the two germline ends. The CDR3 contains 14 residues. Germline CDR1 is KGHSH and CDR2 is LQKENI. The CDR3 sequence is CASSPLGAEGEAFF. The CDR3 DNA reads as TGTGCCAGCTCACCACTTGGGGCTGAAGGTGAAGCTTTCTTT.

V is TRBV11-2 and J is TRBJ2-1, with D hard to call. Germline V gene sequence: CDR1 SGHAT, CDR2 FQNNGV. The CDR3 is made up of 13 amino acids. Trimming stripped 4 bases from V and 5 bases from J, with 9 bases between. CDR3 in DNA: TGTGCCAGCAGCTCCCCCCGTGACAATGAGCAGTTCTTC. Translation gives CASSSPRDNEQFF.